Shown below are 15 T cell receptor beta chains from a single sample sequenced in a study of T-cell reconstitution after alpha-beta-depleted transplantation in children. Preparing the TCRbeta library involved the use of unique molecular identifiers. A single record per CDR3 protein comes from TCRdb applying MiXCR to the PCR reads. The sample consists of around 100,000 distinct CDR3 sequences, 10% of them appearing once. This specimen consisted of PBMCs, obtained before TCRalphabeta/CD19-depleted stem cell transplant. All receptors come from a boy between 2 and 15 years old with acute lymphoblastic leukemia, due to receive a stem cell transplant.

This clonotype turned up a few times. The chain carries TRBV19 and TRBJ2-3; no firm D call. Germline assignment: CDR1 LNHDA and CDR2 SQIVND (reference sequence). The CDR3 consists of 15 residues. V was shortened by 5 bases and J by 0 bases, with 12 bases between the two germline ends. The CDR3 nucleotides are TGTGCCAGTAGTTGGGCAGGCCTTAGCACAGATACGCAGTATTTT. Amino acids: CASSWAGLSTDTQYF. Full variable domain (rest looked up from reference TRBV19 and TRBJ2-3): DGGITQSPKYLFRKEGQNVTLSCEQNLNHDAMYWYRQDPGQGLRLIYYSQIVNDFQKGDIAEGYSVSREKKESFPLTVTSAQKNPTAFYLCASSWAGLSTDTQYFGPGTRLTVL.

CDR3 nucleotide sequence: TGCAGCGTTGGAATAGTGGTTGAGGAGACCCAGTACTTC. The encoded protein is CSVGIVVEETQYF. This sequence joins TRBV29-1 and TRBJ2-5; D call uncertain. CDR3 size: 13 residues. Germline assignment: CDR1 SQVTM and CDR2 ANQGSEA. V was pared by 4 bases and J by 5 bases, with 14 bases between. Combining the CDR3 with reference TRBV29-1 and TRBJ2-5 gives the whole variable domain SAVISQKPSRDICQRGTSLTIQCQVDSQVTMMFWYRQQPGQSLTLIATANQGSEATYESGFVIDKFPISRPNLTFSTLTVSNMSPEDSSIYLCSVGIVVEETQYFGPGTRLLVL.

V is TRBV27 and J is TRBJ2-3; no reliable D call. This CDR3 is 15 amino acids long. Between the trimmed V and J ends, which lost 3 bases and 0 bases, there was a span of 10 bases. CDR1 is MNHEY, CDR2 SMNVEV, per germline (reference sequence). CDR3 loop: CASSFYTASTDTQYF. The CDR3 region has the DNA TGTGCCAGCAGTTTTTACACGGCGAGCACAGATACGCAGTATTTT.

This clonotype has only a few counts. This chain connects TRBV20-1 to TRBJ2-7; the D gene could be TRBD1 or TRBD2 (7 bases each). The V gene's germline CDR1 is DFQATT and CDR2 SNEGSKA (reference sequence). CDR3 length: 15 residues. Trimming took off 1 base at V and 4 bases at J, with 17 bases between the two ends. CDR3 amino acids: CSARALSGGGYEQYF. The CDR3 region has the DNA TGCAGTGCTAGAGCTTTATCAGGGGGAGGGTACGAGCAGTACTTC.

This clonotype has just a few counts. The chain recombines TRBV12-3 or TRBV12-4 with TRBJ2-7; 7 bases map to TRBD1. The CDR3 totals 15 residues. The V and J ends lost 1 base and 1 base, in that order; junction bases with no gene match: 4. CDR3 DNA sequence: TGTGCCAGCAGTTTAGGCCGGGACAGATCCTACGAGCAGTACTTC. The encoded protein is CASSLGRDRSYEQYF.

This clonotype showed up just a few times. The chain joins TRBV20-1 to TRBJ2-7; perhaps TRBD2 as D (6 bases). The CDR3 runs 15 residues. V gave up 5 bases and J gave up 1 base, with 18 bases separating them. Germline CDR1 is DFQATT and CDR2 is SNEGSKA (reference sequence). The CDR3, as DNA: TGCAGTGCTCCCGCGGGGTCGGGGAAATCCTACGAGCAGTACTTC. It translates to CSAPAGSGKSYEQYF.

This clonotype was counted at least ten times. The chain joins TRBV5-1 to TRBJ2-5; D is unresolved. The CDR3 spans 12 residues. Between the trimmed V and J ends, which lost 4 bases and 1 base, there was a span of 5 bases. CDR1 SGHRS and CDR2 YFSETQ come from the germline V gene. CDR3 region: CASSGSQETQYF. The CDR3 DNA reads as TGCGCCAGCAGCGGCAGCCAAGAGACCCAGTACTTC.

This clonotype was detected many times. The genes are TRBV20-1 and TRBJ1-1, with D maybe TRBD1 (6 bases). Germline loops: CDR1 DFQATT, CDR2 SNEGSKA (reference sequence). The CDR3 is 15 residues long. Trimming left V 0 bases short and J 1 base short, with 12 bases between. CDR3 bases: TGCAGTGCTAGAGATAGGGGGAAGAGGAACACTGAAGCTTTCTTT. It is translated as CSARDRGKRNTEAFF.

For this clonotype: Its ends do not fully match the called genes, so a read error is possible. The rearrangement uses TRBV14 and TRBJ2-1; the match to TRBD1 covers 7 bases. The CDR3 length is 15 residues. Germline lookup yields CDR1 SGHDN and CDR2 FVKESK. The CDR3 bases are TGTGCCAGCAGCAAAGACAGGGATTTTTGGAATGAGCAGTTCTTC. Encoded protein: CASSKDRDFWNEQFF.

V usage is TRBV5-6 and J usage is TRBJ1-1, with unresolved D. This CDR3 contains 13 residues. From germline, CDR1 is SGHDT and CDR2 YYEEEE. The V gene lost 2 bases and the J gene lost 8 bases, with 13 bases spanning the gap. CDR3 residues: CASSFKPFSEAFF. As DNA, the CDR3 is TGTGCCAGCAGCTTTAAGCCTTTTTCCGAAGCTTTCTTT.

This clonotype was counted a few times. The genes are TRBV20-1 and TRBJ1-5, with unresolved D. This CDR3 spans 15 amino acids. Trimming pared 0 bases from V and 4 bases from J, leaving 13 bases between. Per germline, CDR1 DFQATT and CDR2 SNEGSKA (reference sequence). The CDR3 protein is CSARDGGTNNQPQHF. The CDR3 DNA is TGCAGTGCTAGAGATGGAGGAACCAATAATCAGCCCCAGCATTTT.

This clonotype was detected ten times or more. The rearrangement links TRBV6-5 to TRBJ2-7; the match to TRBD1 covers 7 bases. The CDR3 sequence is 14 residues long. Per the germline V gene, CDR1 is MNHEY and CDR2 is SVGAGI. Trimming at V came to 4 bases and at J to 2 bases, leaving 5 bases not matched to a gene. The CDR3 spells CASSSRDSTYEQYF. The CDR3 DNA is TGTGCCAGCAGTTCCAGGGACAGCACCTACGAGCAGTACTTC.

This chain's CDR3 is CAISEGAFPDTQYF. The CDR3 region has the DNA TGTGCCATCAGTGAAGGAGCCTTCCCCGATACGCAGTATTTT. V and J are TRBV10-3 and TRBJ2-3, with D unclear. This CDR3 comprises 14 residues. From germline, CDR1 is ENHRY and CDR2 SYGVKD. V lost 3 bases to trimming and J lost 6 bases, with 13 bases between them.

This clonotype was seen a few times. The chain couples TRBV12-3 or TRBV12-4 to TRBJ1-1; D perhaps matches TRBD1 (6 bases). This CDR3 comprises 13 residues. Trimming cost V 5 bases and J 4 bases, with 11 bases left between them. As DNA, the CDR3 is TGTGCCAGCAGTCTCAGACAGGCCACTGAAGCTTTCTTT. This translates into CASSLRQATEAFF.

This clonotype was counted ten times or more. This chain connects TRBV20-1 to TRBJ2-7; 9 bases are shared with TRBD2. Trimming removed 0 bases from V and 7 bases from J; junction bases left unmatched: 10. The CDR3 is 15 amino acids. CDR1 is DFQATT and CDR2 is SNEGSKA in the germline V gene (reference sequence). The CDR3 coding sequence is TGCAGTGCTAGAGATAACGGACTAGCGACGAGGGAGCAGTACTTC. Translation gives CSARDNGLATREQYF.